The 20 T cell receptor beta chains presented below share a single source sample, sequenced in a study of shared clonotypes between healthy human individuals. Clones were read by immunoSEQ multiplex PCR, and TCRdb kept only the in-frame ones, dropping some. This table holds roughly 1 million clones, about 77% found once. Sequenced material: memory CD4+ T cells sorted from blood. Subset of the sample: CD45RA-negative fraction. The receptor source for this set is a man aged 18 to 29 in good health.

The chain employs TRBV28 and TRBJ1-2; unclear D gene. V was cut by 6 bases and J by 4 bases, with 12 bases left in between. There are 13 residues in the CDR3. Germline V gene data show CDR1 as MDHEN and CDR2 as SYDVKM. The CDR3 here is CASRESRSYGYTF. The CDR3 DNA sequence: TGTGCCAGCAGGGAATCTCGTTCCTATGGCTACACCTTC.

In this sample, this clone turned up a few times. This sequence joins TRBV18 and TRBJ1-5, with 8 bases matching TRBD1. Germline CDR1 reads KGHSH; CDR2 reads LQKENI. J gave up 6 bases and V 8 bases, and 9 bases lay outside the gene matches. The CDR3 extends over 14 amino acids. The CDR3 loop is CASAQGQERQPQHF. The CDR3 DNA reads TGTGCCAGCGCACAGGGACAGGAACGTCAGCCCCAGCATTTT.

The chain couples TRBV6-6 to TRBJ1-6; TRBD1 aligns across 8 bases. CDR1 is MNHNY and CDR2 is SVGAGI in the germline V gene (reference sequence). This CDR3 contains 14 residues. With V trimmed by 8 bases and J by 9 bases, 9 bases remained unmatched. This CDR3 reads CASCPDRAFSPLHF. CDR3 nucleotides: TGTGCCAGCTGCCCGGACAGGGCCTTTTCACCCCTCCACTTT.

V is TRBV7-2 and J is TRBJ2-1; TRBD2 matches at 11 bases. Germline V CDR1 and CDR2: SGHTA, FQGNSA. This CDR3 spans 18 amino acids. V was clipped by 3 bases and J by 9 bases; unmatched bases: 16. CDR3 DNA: TGTGCCAGCAGCTTCCGAGTAGCGGGAGGGCCAAAGGGTGGTGAGCAGTTCTTC. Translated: CASSFRVAGGPKGGEQFF.

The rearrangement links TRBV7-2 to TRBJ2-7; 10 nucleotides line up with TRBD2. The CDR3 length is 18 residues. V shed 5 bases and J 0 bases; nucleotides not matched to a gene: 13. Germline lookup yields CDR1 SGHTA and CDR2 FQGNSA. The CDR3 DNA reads TGTGCCAGCAGCCACCGCGGTAGCGGGAGGACAAGCTCCTACGAGCAGTACTTC. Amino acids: CASSHRGSGRTSSYEQYF.

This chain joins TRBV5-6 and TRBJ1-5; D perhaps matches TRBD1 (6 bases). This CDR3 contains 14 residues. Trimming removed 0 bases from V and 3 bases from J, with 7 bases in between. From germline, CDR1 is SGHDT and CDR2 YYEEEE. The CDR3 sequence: CASSLGTVNQPQHF. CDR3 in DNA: TGTGCCAGCAGCTTGGGGACAGTCAATCAGCCCCAGCATTTT.

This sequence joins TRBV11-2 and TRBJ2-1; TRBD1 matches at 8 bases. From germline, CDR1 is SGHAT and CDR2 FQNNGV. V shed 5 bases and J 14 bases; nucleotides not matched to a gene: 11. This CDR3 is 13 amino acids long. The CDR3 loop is CASSADQGAREFF. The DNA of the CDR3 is TGTGCCAGCAGCGCCGATCAGGGGGCGAGGGAGTTCTTC.

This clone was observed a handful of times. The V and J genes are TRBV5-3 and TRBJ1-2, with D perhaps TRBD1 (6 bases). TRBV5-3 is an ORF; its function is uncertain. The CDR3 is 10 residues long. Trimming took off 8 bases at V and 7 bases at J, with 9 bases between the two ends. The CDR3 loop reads CASRTAGYTF. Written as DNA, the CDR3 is TGTGCCAGCCGGACAGCTGGCTACACCTTC.

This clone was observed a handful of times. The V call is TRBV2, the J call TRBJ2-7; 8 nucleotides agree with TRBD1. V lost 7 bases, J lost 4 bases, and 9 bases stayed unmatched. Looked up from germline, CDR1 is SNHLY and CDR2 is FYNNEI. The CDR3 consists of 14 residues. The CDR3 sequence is CASTAGQATYEQYF. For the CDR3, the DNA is TGTGCCAGCACCGCGGGACAGGCTACTTACGAGCAGTACTTC.

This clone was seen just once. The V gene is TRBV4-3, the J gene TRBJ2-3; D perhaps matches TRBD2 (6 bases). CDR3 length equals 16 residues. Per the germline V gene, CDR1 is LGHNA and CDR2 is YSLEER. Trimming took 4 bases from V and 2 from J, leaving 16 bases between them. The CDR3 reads CASSRGRRGLTDTQYF. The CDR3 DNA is TGCGCCAGCAGCCGGGGACGGCGGGGACTCACAGATACGCAGTATTTT.

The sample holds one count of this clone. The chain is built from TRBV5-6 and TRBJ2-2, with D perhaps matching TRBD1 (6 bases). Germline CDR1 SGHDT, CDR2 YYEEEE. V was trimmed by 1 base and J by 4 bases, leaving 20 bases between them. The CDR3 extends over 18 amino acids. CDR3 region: CASSLMGTSRGVTGELFF. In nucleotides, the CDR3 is TGTGCCAGCAGCTTGATGGGCACCTCCAGGGGAGTCACCGGGGAGCTGTTTTTT.

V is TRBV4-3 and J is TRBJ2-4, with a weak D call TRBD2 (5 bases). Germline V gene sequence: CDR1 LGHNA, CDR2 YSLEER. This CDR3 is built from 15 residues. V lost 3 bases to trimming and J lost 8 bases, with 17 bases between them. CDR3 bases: TGCGCCAGCAGCCAGAGCCTTGGGGTGGGAGACATTCAGTACTTC. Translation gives CASSQSLGVGDIQYF.

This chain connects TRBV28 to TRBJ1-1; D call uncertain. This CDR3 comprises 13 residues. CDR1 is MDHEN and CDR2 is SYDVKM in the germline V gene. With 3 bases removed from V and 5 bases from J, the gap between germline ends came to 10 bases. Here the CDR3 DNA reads TGTGCCAGCAGTTTCGGGAGGGTGACTGAAGCTTTCTTT. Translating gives CASSFGRVTEAFF. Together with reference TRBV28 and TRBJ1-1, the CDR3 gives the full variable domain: DVKVTQSSRYLVKRTGEKVFLECVQDMDHENMFWYRQDPGLGLRLIYFSYDVKMKEKGDIPEGYSVSREKKERFSLILESASTNQTSMYLCASSFGRVTEAFFGQGTRLTVV.

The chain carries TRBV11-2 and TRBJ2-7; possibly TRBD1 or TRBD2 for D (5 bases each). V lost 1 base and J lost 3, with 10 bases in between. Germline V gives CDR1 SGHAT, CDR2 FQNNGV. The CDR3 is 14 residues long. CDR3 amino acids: CASSLVGAFYEQYF. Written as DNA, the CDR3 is TGTGCCAGCAGCTTAGTCGGGGCCTTCTACGAGCAGTACTTC.

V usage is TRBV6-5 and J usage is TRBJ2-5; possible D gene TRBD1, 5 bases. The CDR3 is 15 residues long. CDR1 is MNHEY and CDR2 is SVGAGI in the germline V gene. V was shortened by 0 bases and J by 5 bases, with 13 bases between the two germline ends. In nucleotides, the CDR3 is TGTGCCAGCAGTTACTCGAAAGGGGCGATGGAGACCCAGTACTTC. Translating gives CASSYSKGAMETQYF.

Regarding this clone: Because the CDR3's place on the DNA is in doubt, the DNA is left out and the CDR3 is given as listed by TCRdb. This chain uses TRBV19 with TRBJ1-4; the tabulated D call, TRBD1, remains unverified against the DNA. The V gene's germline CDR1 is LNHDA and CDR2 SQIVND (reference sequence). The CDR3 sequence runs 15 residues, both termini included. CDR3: CASTSVGTVGEKLFF.

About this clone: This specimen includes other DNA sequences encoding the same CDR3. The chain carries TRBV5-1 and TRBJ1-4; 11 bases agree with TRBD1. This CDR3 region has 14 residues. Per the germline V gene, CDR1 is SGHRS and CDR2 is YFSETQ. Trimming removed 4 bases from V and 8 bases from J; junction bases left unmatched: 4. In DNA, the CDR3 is TGCGCCAGCAGCCTGGGACAGGGGGAAGAAAAACTGTTTTTT. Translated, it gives CASSLGQGEEKLFF.

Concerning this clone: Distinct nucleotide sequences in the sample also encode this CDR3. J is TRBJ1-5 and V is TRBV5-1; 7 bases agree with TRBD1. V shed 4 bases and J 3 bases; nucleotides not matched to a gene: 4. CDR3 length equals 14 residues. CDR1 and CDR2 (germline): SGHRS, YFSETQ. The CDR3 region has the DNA TGCGCCAGCAGCCTAACAGGGGACAATCAGCCCCAGCATTTT. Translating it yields CASSLTGDNQPQHF. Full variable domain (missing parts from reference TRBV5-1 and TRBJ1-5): KAGVTQTPRYLIKTRGQQVTLSCSPISGHRSVSWYQQTPGQGLQFLFEYFSETQRNKGNFPGRFSGRQFSNSRSEMNVSTLELGDSALYLCASSLTGDNQPQHFGDGTRLSIL.

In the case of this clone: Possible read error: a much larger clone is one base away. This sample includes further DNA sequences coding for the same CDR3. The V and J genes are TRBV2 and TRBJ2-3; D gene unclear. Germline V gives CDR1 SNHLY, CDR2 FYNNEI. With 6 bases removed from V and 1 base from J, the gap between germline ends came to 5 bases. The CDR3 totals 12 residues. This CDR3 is CASSEGTDTQYF. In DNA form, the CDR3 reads TGTGCCAGCAGCGAGGGCACAGATACGCAGTATTTT.

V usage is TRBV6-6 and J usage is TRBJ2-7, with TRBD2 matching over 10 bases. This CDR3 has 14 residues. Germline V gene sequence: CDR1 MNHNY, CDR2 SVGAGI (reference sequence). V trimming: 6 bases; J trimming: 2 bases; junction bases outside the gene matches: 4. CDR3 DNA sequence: TGTGCCAGCAGACCAACTAGCGGGGCCTACGAGCAGTACTTC. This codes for CASRPTSGAYEQYF.